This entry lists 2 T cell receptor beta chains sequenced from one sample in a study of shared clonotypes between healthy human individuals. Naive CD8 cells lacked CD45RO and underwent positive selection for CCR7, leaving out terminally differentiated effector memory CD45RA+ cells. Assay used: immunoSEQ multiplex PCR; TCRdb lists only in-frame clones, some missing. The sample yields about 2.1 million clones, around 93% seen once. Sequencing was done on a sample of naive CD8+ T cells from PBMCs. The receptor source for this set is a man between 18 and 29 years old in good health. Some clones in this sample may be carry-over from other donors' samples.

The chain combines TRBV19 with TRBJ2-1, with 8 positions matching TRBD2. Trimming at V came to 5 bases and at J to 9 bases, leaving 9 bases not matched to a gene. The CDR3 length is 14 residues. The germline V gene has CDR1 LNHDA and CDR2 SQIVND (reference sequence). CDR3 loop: CASSAVAGIFEQFF. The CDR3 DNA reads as TGTGCCAGTAGTGCGGTAGCGGGAATCTTTGAGCAGTTCTTC.

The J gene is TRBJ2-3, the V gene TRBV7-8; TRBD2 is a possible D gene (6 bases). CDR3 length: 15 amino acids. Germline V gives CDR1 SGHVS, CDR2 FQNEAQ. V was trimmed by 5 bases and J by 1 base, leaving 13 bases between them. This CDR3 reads CASSLPQRGTDTQYF. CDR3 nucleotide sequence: TGTGCCAGCAGCCTCCCCCAGCGGGGCACAGATACGCAGTATTTT.